This record looks at one T cell receptor beta chain sequence and its context. This clone's antigen is unknown. The record has no base qualities; no much larger clone is one base away. The CDR3 regions of human TCRbeta chains were subjected to immunosequencing. Under the source paper's analysis protocol: TCRs in the repertoires were compared against a reference library of SARS-CoV-2-specific TCRs that had been generated with the MIRA antigen-specificity platform. Breadth was defined as the fraction of unique TCRs that were SARS-CoV-2-associated. Depth was defined as the fraction of total T cells that were SARS-CoV-2-associated. Using the MIRA data, each spike-specific TCR was assigned both to the spike region to which the TCR was reactive and to a CD4 or CD8 class. Log10-transformed breadth and depth values were compared by one-way ANOVA with Sidak's multiple comparisons tests. Imported from immuneACCESS, the table was reduced by TCRdb to in-frame sequences with V and J called. These copies leave out some clones; in studies compared against another copy, an unresolved V gene accounts for under half, and the cause of the remainder is not known. That table furnishes V, J and clone size, whereas the DNA furnished D and trimming. For this sample there are tens of thousands of clones; approximately 90% appear just once. The ten biggest clones cover roughly 5% of the sample.

The meaning of the sample's time point label: about 28 days (+/-7) after the second vaccine dose. AZD1222 recipients given second doses at about 4 weeks or at about 12 weeks were pooled, since spike-specific TCR depth and breadth were not found to differ between the two schedules. The vaccinee samples were drawn from two UK trials, COV001 and COV002, one of which was a single-blind randomized controlled phase 2/3 trial testing AZD1222 (ChAdOx1 nCoV-19) in healthy adults. Trial participant PBMC samples were collected at day 0 and day 28 after the second dose for TCRbeta chain sequencing. The entry originates in a study of T cell responses to AZD1222 COVID-19 vaccine (dated by TCRdb to about 2021). Regarding the study in general: TCR sequencing covered fewer than 250 trial participants: 200 to 220 given two doses of AZD1222 and around 25 given two doses of MenACWY control vaccine. Trial participants were enrolled into age subgroups of 18-55, 56-69 and 70-plus years, which contained approximately 150, 28 and 58 TCR-sequenced participants, respectively.

CDR1 SGHRS and CDR2 YFSETQ are derived from the germline V gene. V loses 2 bases of germline sequence and J loses 5 bases, and the interval between the two ends is 6 bases. From the cysteine through the phenylalanine, the CDR3 covers 12 amino acids. Only the CDR3 part of the read is kept: 36 bases, read in frame from the first base. Broader findings and caveats from the paper: Participants were mostly white British and included more females than males, and it was suggested by the authors that clonal diversity may have been underestimated. Vaccine-associated CD4 TCRs spanned the whole spike protein, with dominant responses in regions 160-218 and 743-854. After two AZD1222 doses, both the breadth and the depth of spike-specific TCRs were significantly higher than at day 0 and than in MenACWY recipients. In the small 56-69-year group, the increase in depth fell short of significance, most likely because of low power. Only a handful of AZD1222 recipients were SARS-CoV-2 seropositive at baseline, limiting conclusions about previously exposed vaccinees. Epitopes outside the regions mutated in the B.1.351 and B.1.1.7 variants were reportedly recognized by nearly half of the unique spike-specific TCRs. Because no day 14 peak-response samples were available, the repertoires could be characterized only after the peak T cell response.

This TCR came from an adult who received the AZD1222 COVID-19 vaccine. Sequencing used peripheral blood, obtained 28 days after the second AZD1222 dose. The chain couples TRBV5-1 to TRBJ2-3, with no D gene named confidently. The CDR3: CASSLPGDTQYF. The nucleotides read TGCGCCAGCAGCTTACCTGGAGATACGCAGTATTTT.